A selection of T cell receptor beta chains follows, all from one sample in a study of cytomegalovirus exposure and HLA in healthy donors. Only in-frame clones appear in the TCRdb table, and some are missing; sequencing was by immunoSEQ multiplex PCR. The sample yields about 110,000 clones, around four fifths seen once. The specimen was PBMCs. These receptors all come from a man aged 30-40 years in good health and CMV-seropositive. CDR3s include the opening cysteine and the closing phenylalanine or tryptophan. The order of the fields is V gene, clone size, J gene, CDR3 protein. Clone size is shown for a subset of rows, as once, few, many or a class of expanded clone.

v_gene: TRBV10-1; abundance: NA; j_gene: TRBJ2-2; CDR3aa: CASSERENTGELFF
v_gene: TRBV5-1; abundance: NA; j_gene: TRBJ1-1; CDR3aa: CASSFLGTGNTEAFF
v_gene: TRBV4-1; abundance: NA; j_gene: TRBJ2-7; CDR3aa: CASSQDGQGLYEQYF
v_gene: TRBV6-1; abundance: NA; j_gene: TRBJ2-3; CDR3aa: CASSELRGADTQYF
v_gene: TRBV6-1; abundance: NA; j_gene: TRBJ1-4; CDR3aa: CASRGQTATNEKLFF
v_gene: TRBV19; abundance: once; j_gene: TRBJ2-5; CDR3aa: CASSIASGERQETQYF
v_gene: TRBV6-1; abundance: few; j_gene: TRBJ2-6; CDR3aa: CASRDRVLGANVLTF
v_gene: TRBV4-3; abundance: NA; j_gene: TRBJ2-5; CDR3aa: CASSQVESSGTQYF
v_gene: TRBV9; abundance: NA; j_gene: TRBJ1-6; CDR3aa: CASSVRDSYNSPLHF
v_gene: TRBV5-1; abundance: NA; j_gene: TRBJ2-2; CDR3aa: CASSSDTAVTGELFF
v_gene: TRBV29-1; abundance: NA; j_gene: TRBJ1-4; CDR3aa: CSVDAGTGREKLFF
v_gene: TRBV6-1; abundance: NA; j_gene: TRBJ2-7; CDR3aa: CASRWTGEDEQYF
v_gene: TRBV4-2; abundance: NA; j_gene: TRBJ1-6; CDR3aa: CASSQVVSGPGRSPLHF
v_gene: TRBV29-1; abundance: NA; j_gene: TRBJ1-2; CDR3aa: CSVEGGDRGDLGYTF
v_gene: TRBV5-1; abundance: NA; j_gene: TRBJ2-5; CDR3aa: CASTRRGGGWQETQYF
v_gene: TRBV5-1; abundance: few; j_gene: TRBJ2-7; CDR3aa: CASSLAPSGSSYEQYF
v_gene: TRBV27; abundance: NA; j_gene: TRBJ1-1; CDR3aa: CASSPSDRGNTEAFF
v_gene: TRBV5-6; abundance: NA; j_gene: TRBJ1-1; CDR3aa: CASSQLGTEAFF
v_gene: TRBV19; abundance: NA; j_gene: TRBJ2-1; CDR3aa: CASRKGAGLIIEQFF
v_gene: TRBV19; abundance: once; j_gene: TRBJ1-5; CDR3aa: CASSPTVRWAQPQHF
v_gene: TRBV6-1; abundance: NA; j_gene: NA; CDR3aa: CASSNPGQGGNEQYF
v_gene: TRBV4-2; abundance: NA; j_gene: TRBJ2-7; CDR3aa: CASSQKNLAGVDSYEQYF
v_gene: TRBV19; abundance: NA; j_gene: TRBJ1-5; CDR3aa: CASSFGGARDQPQHF
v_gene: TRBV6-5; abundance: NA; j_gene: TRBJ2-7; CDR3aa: CASSPWGRGYEQYF
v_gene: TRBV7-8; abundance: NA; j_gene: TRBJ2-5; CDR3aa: CASSPRTGQLEETQYF
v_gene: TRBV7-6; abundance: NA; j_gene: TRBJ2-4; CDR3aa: CASSSGPENIQYF
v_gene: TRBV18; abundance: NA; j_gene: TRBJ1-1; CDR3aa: CASSPPERGSAEAFF
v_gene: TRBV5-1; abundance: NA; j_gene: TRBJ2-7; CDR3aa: CASSLAARSGQYF
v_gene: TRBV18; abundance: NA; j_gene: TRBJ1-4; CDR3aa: CASSPISLGGEKLFF
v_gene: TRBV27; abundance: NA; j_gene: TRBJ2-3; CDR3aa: CASSGMGGGTDTQYF
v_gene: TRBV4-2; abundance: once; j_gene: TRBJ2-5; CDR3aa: CASSQETSWGRTQYF
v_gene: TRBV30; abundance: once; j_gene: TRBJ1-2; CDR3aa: CAWSKDRGYGYTF
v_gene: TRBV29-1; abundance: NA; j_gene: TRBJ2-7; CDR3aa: CSVADRAGGYEQYF
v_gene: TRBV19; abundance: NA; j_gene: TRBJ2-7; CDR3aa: CASAKEGPYEQYF
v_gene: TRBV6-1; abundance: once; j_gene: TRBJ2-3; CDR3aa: CASSEFGGGNTDTQYF
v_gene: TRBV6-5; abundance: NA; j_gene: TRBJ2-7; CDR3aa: CASSVSGEGVEQYF
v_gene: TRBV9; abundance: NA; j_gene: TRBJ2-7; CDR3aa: CASSGRTGDLHEQYF
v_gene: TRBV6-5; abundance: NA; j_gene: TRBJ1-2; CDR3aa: CASSPGGHGYTF
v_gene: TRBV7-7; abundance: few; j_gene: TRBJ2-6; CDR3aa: CATMGGANVLTF
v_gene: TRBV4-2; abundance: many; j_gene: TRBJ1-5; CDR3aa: CASSQGREVQPQHF
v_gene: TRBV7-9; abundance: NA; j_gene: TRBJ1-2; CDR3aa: CSSSLAESGATF
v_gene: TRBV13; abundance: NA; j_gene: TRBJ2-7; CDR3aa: CASTKWGDHEQYF
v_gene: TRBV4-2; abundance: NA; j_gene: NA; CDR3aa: CASSQELAGGPLAYEQYF
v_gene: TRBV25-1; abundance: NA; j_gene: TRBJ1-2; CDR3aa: CASSPRQGANYGYTF
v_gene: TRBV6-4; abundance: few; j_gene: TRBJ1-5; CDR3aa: CASMSQPQHF
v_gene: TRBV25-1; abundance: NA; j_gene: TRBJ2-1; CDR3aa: CASSRDRNLWDEQFF
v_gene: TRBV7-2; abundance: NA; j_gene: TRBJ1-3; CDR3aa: CASSLAGGWNTIYF
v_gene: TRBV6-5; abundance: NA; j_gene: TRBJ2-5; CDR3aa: CASSYVAEETQYF
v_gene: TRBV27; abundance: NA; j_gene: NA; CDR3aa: CASSYRFSYEQYF
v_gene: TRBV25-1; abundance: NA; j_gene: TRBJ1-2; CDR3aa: CASSDQAGDYGYTF
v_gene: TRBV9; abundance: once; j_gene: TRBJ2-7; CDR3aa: CASSVGLAGTYEQYF
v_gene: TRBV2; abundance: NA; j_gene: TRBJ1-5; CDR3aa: CASTDSGNQPQHF
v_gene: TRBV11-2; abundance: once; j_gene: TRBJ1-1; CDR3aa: CASSTGRGTEAFF
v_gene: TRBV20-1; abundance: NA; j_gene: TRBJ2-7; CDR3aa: CSARDTYEQYF
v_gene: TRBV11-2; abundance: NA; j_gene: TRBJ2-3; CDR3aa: CASGRGLDTQYF
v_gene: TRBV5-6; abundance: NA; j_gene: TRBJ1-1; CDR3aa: CASSVSLSGVGPEAFF